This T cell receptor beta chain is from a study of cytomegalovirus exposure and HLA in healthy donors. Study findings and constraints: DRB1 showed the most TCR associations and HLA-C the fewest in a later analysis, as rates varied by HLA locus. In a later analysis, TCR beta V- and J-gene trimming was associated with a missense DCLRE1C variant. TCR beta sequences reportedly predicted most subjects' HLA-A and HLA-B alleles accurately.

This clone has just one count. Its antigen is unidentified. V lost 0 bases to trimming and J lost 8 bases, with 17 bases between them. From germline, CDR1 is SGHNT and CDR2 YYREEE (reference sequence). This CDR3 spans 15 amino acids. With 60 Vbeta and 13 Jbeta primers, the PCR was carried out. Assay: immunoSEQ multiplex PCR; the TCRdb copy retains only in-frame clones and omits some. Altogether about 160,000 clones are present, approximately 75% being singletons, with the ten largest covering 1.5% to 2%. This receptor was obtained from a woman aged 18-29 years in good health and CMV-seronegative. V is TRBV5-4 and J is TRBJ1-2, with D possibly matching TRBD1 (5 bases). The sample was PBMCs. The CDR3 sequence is CASSLVVGQGRGYTF. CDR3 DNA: TGTGCCAGCAGCTTGGTAGTTGGGCAGGGAAGGGGCTACACCTTC.